In this sample, the clone carrying this T cell receptor beta chain turned up once. Its antigen is not known. The data are from a study of blood T cells in healthy people across ages. The CDR3 spans 18 residues. Unmatched junction bases numbered 16, after V lost 6 bases and J lost 4 bases. The germline gives CDR1 MNHNS, CDR2 SASEGT. Study-level results: Long-lived donors exceeded aged donors in naive CD4+ cells and diversity.

There were at least 5 micrograms of total RNA extracted from every sample. A second PCR of roughly 6 to 12 cycles used a sample-barcoded 5' primer and a J-beta primer mix. Each cDNA molecule was tagged by a template-switch adaptor with 12 random nucleotides. Each sample provided no less than 2.5 million CDR3-containing paired-end reads. MiXCR was run by TCRdb on the 5' RACE reads, yielding one entry per CDR3 protein. The data show around 1,900,000 distinct CDR3 sequences, approximately 40% seen once. The clonotype originates from a human donor in good health. The chain employs TRBV6-1 and TRBJ2-3, with 10 bases matching TRBD2. The sequencing input was blood. CDR3 residues: CASSSAGLADDWADTQYF. In nucleotides, the CDR3 is TGTGCCAGCAGCTCGGCTGGACTAGCGGATGATTGGGCAGATACGCAGTATTTT.